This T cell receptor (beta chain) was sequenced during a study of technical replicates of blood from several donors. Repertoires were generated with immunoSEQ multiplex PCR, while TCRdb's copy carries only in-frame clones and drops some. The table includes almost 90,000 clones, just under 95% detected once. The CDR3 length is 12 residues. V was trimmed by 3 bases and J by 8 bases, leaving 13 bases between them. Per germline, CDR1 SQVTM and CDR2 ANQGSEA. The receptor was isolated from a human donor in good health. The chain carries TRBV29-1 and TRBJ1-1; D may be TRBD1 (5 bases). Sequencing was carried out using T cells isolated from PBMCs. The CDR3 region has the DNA TGCAGCGTTGAGTACCTTGGGGCAGAAGCTTTCTTT. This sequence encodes CSVEYLGAEAFF.